This TCR beta chain originates from a study of cytomegalovirus exposure and HLA in healthy donors listed by TCRdb under 2017. Background on the whole study: According to an earlier analysis of 550 to 700 of the donors, 150 million to 200 million T cells yielded some 120 million unique TCR beta sequences and 276 Gb of sequence data. All discovery cohort repertoires had been generated on a single sequencing platform. The number of donors typed differed by locus, with 629-630 for A, B, C, DRB1 and DQB1, 522 for DQA1, approximately 580 for DPA1, and around 450 for DPB1. Class I and class II HLA loci were covered by the typing at four-digit resolution. Of the 300 to 500 genotyped donors, more than 75% were placed in the genetic ancestry cluster associated with self-reported Caucasian donors. Alongside the repertoire data, information on donor age, sex, ethnicity and CMV serostatus was compiled. Roughly 300 gigabases of sequencing data and 91 million or so unique TCR sequences made up an early release that covered roughly 670 HLA-typed donors. The study aimed to test whether signatures of past pathogen exposure could be identified by cataloging public T cell receptors. A later analysis re-examined previously published TCR beta repertoires from just over 650 donors and added high-resolution HLA genotyping to investigate patterns of TCR occurrence. Besides the first cohort of hundreds of subjects, a separate validation cohort made up of roughly 130 different subjects was used. In the later analysis, no new phenotypic data were used to find candidate immune exposures; instead, reliance was placed on TCR beta sequences and their occurrence across donors. To decide whether each TCR beta V gene segment behaved as functional or pseudogenic, an earlier analysis of fewer than 750 of the donors relied on high-throughput TCR beta sequencing. In a later genetic analysis, genome-wide SNP genotypes for about 65% of the roughly 670 donors were used, and that subset was treated as a discovery cohort. Roughly 5 DR-DQ haplotypes were handled as single units for association and clustering because linkage in the cohort was strong. On average, about 240,000 unique TCR beta nucleotide sequences were sequenced per donor among 300 to 500 genotyped donors of the cohort, with roughly 18% of those sequences being non-productive. The study used immunosequencing to profile the T cell repertoires of about 670 subjects and linked those repertoires to cytomegalovirus serostatus. To predict cytomegalovirus infection status, the study combined high-throughput TCR immunosequencing, statistical association of individual TCRs with disease status, and machine learning.

The paper's findings and limits, for the study overall: For the cohort, immune exposure information was limited to CMV serostatus. A total of fewer than 200 TCR beta chains were listed by the study as associated with cytomegalovirus. A few of the identified cytomegalovirus-associated TCR beta chains were confirmed in vitro to be specific for cytomegalovirus antigens. An earlier analysis of several hundred of the donors showed that most TCR beta V segments appeared in productive rearrangements either about 87% or about 30% of the time, which broadly matched IMGT annotations. According to a later analysis, parvovirus B19, influenza, CMV and Epstein-Barr virus appeared linked to several top co-occurrence clusters. Most CMV-associated TCR beta chains appeared to be HLA-restricted in a later analysis, and the HLA associations seemed to be driven largely by CMV exposure. The authors suggested that the approach could potentially be generalized to other disease states and immunological phenotypes. Because HLA typing was unavailable for some donors at each locus, only the typed subset was used in association tests. In a later analysis, the rate of TCR association differed among HLA loci, with DRB1 alleles having the most associated TCRs and HLA-C alleles having the fewest. Most TCR sequences were seen in very few donors, while some public TCRs were found in many individuals. The sequencing pipeline was judged likely to have produced a cluster of highly shared sequence variants as a technical artifact. This cohort had only TCR beta chains sequenced, and the lack of alpha or paired-chain data limited which features could be detected. Assigning TCR associations to individual alleles was difficult when HLA alleles, especially DR and DQ, strongly co-occurred. Some 15 rarely observed V segments, including chromosome 9 orphons, were excluded from the earlier analysis of approximately 500 of the donors because counts were too low. The classifier was reported to diagnose cytomegalovirus status with high specificity and sensitivity in both the original and validation cohorts. Compared with the approximately 700-donor mean, donors in an Asian-associated ancestry cluster had fewer N-insertions in productive TCRs, according to a later genetic analysis. The presence/absence analyses assumed that sequencing depth was roughly uniform across donors, and that assumption may not be true. A later analysis found that HLA-associated TCR beta chains were more clonally expanded and had lower generation probabilities than equally common non-associated chains. At a false discovery rate of 0.05, a later analysis linked 16,951 TCR beta sequences to specific HLA alleles. A further reported finding was that TCR beta sequences accurately predicted the HLA-A and HLA-B alleles for most subjects in the first cohort. Because the 87-base-pair reads could not distinguish some IMGT-functional V segments, including TRBV6-2 and TRBV6-3, those segments were excluded. Linkage disequilibrium might explain the correlated functional status among segregating V segments, but an unknown experimental factor could not be ruled out. A later genetic analysis associated a missense DCLRE1C variant with V-gene and J-gene trimming of TCR beta chains, and an independent cohort replicated the association.

Receptor libraries were prepared by the immunoSEQ multiplex PCR assay. A mixture of 60 forward primers for TCR Vbeta segments and 13 reverse primers for TCR Jbeta segments was used in the multiplex PCR. Amplification of the CDR3 region of rearranged TCR beta genes was performed with a multiplex PCR assay on genomic DNA. The Illumina HiSeq System was used to sequence the amplified TCR beta libraries as 87-base-pair reads. Per the authors' processing: In a later analysis, roughly 80 million unique TCR beta chains were counted across the approximately 640 repertoires, and roughly 11 million of these chains were shared by at least two donors. Raw reads were error-corrected and collapsed into unique sequences with a nearest-neighbor algorithm that merged closely related sequences to remove PCR and sequencing errors. V, D and J gene segments were assigned by aligning CDR3 sequences to IMGT reference sequences. For a sequence to be retained, a match of at least six nucleotides was required to both a V gene segment and a J gene segment. Rearrangements were classified as productive when the CDR3 lacked stop codons and remained in frame with V and J, and all other rearrangements were classified as non-productive. CDR3 was defined according to IMGT convention as the region running from the second conserved V-encoded cysteine to the conserved J-encoded phenylalanine. In an earlier analysis of 500 to 650 of the donors, sequences lacking an unambiguous match to a single V gene segment were excluded. An earlier analysis of roughly 590 of the donors called V segments functional above 56.7% productive rearrangements and segregating when the between-donor standard deviation exceeded 5%. To diagnose cytomegalovirus status from the catalog of TCR beta chain sequences, a statistical classification framework was built. In a later analysis, TCR nucleotide sequences were compared against IMGT/GENE-DB human TR gene sequences so that V and J genes could be assigned. In a later analysis, CDR3 sequences and most-parsimonious VDJ recombination scenarios were assigned using the TCRdist pipeline. In a later analysis, each TCR beta chain was defined by its CDR3 amino acid sequence together with its V-gene family, and reads lacking a unique V-gene family were excluded. To address suspected cross-contamination and a sequencing artifact, a later analysis removed roughly 640 highly shared, low-generation-probability nucleotide sequences. For each public chain, a later analysis derived a clonal expansion index from normalized ranks of inferred template counts within each repertoire. Generation probabilities in a later analysis came from a VDJ recombination model fitted to out-of-frame rearrangements, and those results were checked against IGoR. Hypergeometric tests were used in a later analysis to score TCR-TCR, TCR-HLA and TCR-CMV co-occurrence, with a repertoire-size bias correction applied to the TCR pairs. To estimate false discovery rates, a later analysis permuted the HLA or CMV assignments 20 times. In a later analysis, co-occurring TCRs were grouped using DBSCAN, and TCRdist sequence similarity was added for clustering within HLA-allele-positive subsets. Repertoires with fewer than 30,000 or more than 120,000 public chains were left out of co-occurrence clustering, as were a handful of repertoires with anomalous nucleotide sharing. The immuneACCESS repertoire file appears here via TCRdb, limited to in-frame rearrangements. These files lack a portion of the clones; in checked studies, under half of the deficit traces to unresolved V genes, and the cause of the others is not known. That table supplies the V and J calls and clone size; D and trimming were determined from the DNA. The sample profile shows 170,000 or so clones; more than 60% of them were found once. The ten largest make up 3.1% of the sample.

Reading from cysteine to phenylalanine, the CDR3 counts 15 amino acids. Solely the CDR3 DNA is kept, with 45 bases framed from the first base. The germline V gene (reference sequence) sets CDR1 to SGHNT and CDR2 to YYREEE. V trim: 3 bases; J trim: 5 bases; unmatched bases: 8. The cohort comprised some 680 healthy bone marrow donors. Cohort members were all nominally healthy when sampled, although unrecorded immune exposures were likely present. The donor was CMV seropositive and was included in the group of 250 to 300 seropositive cohort members. A peripheral blood sample was collected from each donor, and TCR beta sequencing was performed on peripheral blood mononuclear cells. The Qiagen DNeasy Blood Extraction Kit was used to extract genomic DNA from the blood cell samples. About this clone: It lacks a known antigen. No per-base quality is available; no much larger clone lies one base away.

The sample consisted of PBMCs. In this chain, TRBV5-4 is recombined with TRBJ1-2, and 9 junctional nucleotides match TRBD1. The receptor comes from a woman aged 45-65 years in good health and CMV-seropositive. The CDR3 reads CASSYKGTGRYGYTF. The sequenced DNA is TGTGCCAGCAGCTATAAGGGGACAGGGCGTTATGGCTACACCTTC.